This is a list of T cell receptor beta chains from one sample in a study of T cell repertoires in cytomegalovirus infection. No antigen has been assigned to these receptors. TCRdb re-called the reads through MiXCR, storing one row per CDR3 protein. Among 27,000 or so distinct CDR3 sequences, over 15% were seen once, and the ten largest hold 70% to 90%. This sample comprised CD8+ T cells from cultured PBMCs, obtained from culture after CMV antigen stimulation. These receptors all stem from a human donor in good health (CMV status not recorded). Some clones in this sample may be carry-over from other donors' samples. CDR3s include the opening cysteine and the closing phenylalanine or tryptophan. The D gene is left open where the match is weak. Size tells how often a clone was seen (once, few, many) or the class of an expanded clone, and some rows leave it out.

>TRBJ1-1|NA|TRBV7-8|NA
CASSLVYTNTEAFF
TGTGCCAGCAGCTTAGTTTATACGAACACTGAAGCTTTCTTT
>TRBJ2-1|TRBD1|TRBV7-4|NA
CASSLLQGAGSEQFF
TGTGCCAGCAGCTTGCTACAGGGGGCAGGGTCTGAGCAGTTCTTC
>TRBJ1-2|TRBD1|TRBV6-6|NA
CASSYGTGEDGYTF
TGTGCCAGCAGTTACGGGACAGGGGAGGATGGCTACACCTTC
>TRBJ2-2|TRBD2|TRBV20-1|NA
CSARVSTSGHTGELFF
TGCAGTGCTAGAGTTTCGACTAGCGGACACACCGGGGAGCTGTTTTTT
>TRBJ1-2|NA|TRBV7-6|NA
CASSSYTGSGYTF
TGTGCCAGCAGCTCGTATACAGGCTCGGGCTACACCTTC
>TRBJ2-1|TRBD1|TRBV12-3/TRBV12-4|NA
CASSWGTGVNEQFF
TGTGCCAGCAGTTGGGGGACAGGGGTAAATGAGCAGTTCTTC
>TRBJ2-7|NA|TRBV11-2|few
CASSLGPGSYEQYF
TGTGCCAGCAGCTTAGGACCCGGGTCCTACGAGCAGTACTTC
>TRBJ2-1|TRBD2|TRBV7-9|few
CASSGDPGGRFF
TGTGCCAGCAGCGGGGACCCGGGGGGACGGTTCTTC
>TRBJ1-5|NA|TRBV2|few
CASSRGRELAQPQHF
TGTGCCAGCAGTCGCGGTCGGGAGCTTGCTCAGCCCCAGCATTTT
>TRBJ2-2|NA|TRBV7-8|few
CASITETGELFF
TGTGCCAGTATCACGGAAACCGGGGAGCTGTTTTTT
>TRBJ2-3|TRBD2|TRBV7-2|few
CASSLDLSGGLVTQYF
TGTGCCAGCAGCTTAGATCTGAGCGGGGGTCTTGTTACGCAGTATTTT
>TRBJ2-5|TRBD2|TRBV7-9|NA
CASSSLAGGSVETQYF
TGTGCCAGCAGCTCCCTAGCGGGAGGATCCGTGGAGACCCAGTACTTC
>TRBJ2-1|NA|TRBV2|NA
CASSPLSGEQFF
TGTGCCAGCAGCCCCTTGAGCGGTGAGCAGTTCTTC
>TRBJ2-7|NA|TRBV28|NA
CASVPSGRTYEQYF
TGTGCCAGCGTCCCTTCTGGCAGAACCTACGAGCAGTACTTC
>TRBJ1-1|NA|TRBV7-9|NA
CASSSSYTEAFF
TGTGCCAGCAGCTCCAGCTACACTGAAGCTTTCTTT
>TRBJ1-3|NA|TRBV7-2|NA
CASSARDGTGDTIYF
TGTGCCAGCAGCGCCAGGGACGGGACGGGGGACACCATATATTTT
>TRBJ2-1|NA|TRBV11-2|NA
CASSPLAGIRNEQFF
TGTGCCAGCAGCCCCCTGGCGGGGATAAGGAATGAGCAGTTCTTC
>TRBJ1-5|NA|TRBV27|few
CASSLASAGHNQPQHF
TGTGCCAGCAGTTTAGCCTCCGCCGGCCACAATCAGCCCCAGCATTTT
>TRBJ2-5|TRBD2|TRBV27|NA
CASSLLAGGPTGETQYF
TGTGCCAGCAGTTTACTAGCGGGAGGGCCGACGGGAGAGACCCAGTACTTC
>TRBJ1-1|NA|TRBV7-9|NA
CASSATVVPTEAFF
TGTGCCAGCAGCGCGACAGTTGTACCCACCGAAGCTTTCTTT
>TRBJ2-1|NA|TRBV27|many
CASSPTPDYNEQFF
TGTGCCAGCAGCCCTACTCCGGACTACAATGAGCAGTTCTTC
>TRBJ2-7|TRBD2|TRBV6-5|NA
CASSSFRGLAGDGREQYF
TGTGCCAGCAGTTCGTTTCGAGGTCTAGCGGGGGACGGGAGGGAGCAGTACTTC
>TRBJ1-5|NA|TRBV6-1|few
CASSERGSNQPQHF
TGTGCCAGCAGTGAAAGGGGTAGCAATCAGCCCCAGCATTTT
>TRBJ2-3|NA|TRBV6-2/TRBV6-3|few
CASAQTDTQYF
TGTGCCAGCGCCCAGACAGATACGCAGTATTTT
>TRBJ2-7|TRBD1|TRBV27|NA
CASSLGQGAYEQYF
TGTGCCAGCAGTTTGGGGCAGGGGGCGTACGAGCAGTACTTC
>TRBJ2-5|TRBD1|TRBV28|few
CASKRDRANERTQYF
TGTGCCAGCAAACGGGACAGGGCGAATGAACGGACCCAGTACTTC
>TRBJ2-3|TRBD1|TRBV12-3/TRBV12-4|NA
CASSQGTGRTDTQYF
TGTGCCAGCAGCCAGGGGACAGGGCGCACAGATACGCAGTATTTT
>TRBJ1-6|NA|TRBV6-6|NA
CASSEDRPNNSPLHF
TGTGCCAGCAGTGAGGACCGTCCCAATAATTCACCCCTCCACTTT
>TRBJ2-7|NA|TRBV12-3/TRBV12-4|NA
CASSPGNYEQYF
TGTGCCAGCAGTCCTGGGAACTACGAGCAGTACTTC
>TRBJ1-2|TRBD1|TRBV6-6|few
CASSYSKETGTGDNYGYTF
TGTGCCAGCAGTTACTCGAAGGAGACCGGGACAGGGGATAACTATGGCTACACCTTC
>TRBJ2-3|NA|TRBV7-3|NA
CASSLISGSSTDTQYF
TGTGCCAGCAGCTTAATTTCAGGGAGTAGCACAGATACGCAGTATTTT
>TRBJ2-7|TRBD1|TRBV27|few
CASSIGQGSYEQYF
TGTGCCAGCAGTATCGGACAGGGTTCCTACGAGCAGTACTTC
>TRBJ2-1|NA|TRBV7-2|NA
CASSLVSYNEQFF
TGTGCCAGCTCGCTAGTCTCCTACAATGAGCAGTTCTTC
>TRBJ2-7|NA|TRBV7-2|NA
CASSLAAGHQYF
TGTGCCAGCAGCTTAGCTGCTGGACACCAGTACTTC
>TRBJ2-5|TRBD1|TRBV2|NA
CASKRTGWQETQYF
TGTGCCAGCAAACGGACAGGGTGGCAGGAGACCCAGTACTTC
>TRBJ1-2|NA|TRBV28|medium-sized
CASTPLGDNYGYTF
TGTGCCAGCACACCCCTCGGGGACAACTATGGCTACACCTTC
>TRBJ2-1|TRBD1|TRBV24-1|few
CATSEGGLDYNEQFF
TGTGCCACCAGTGAAGGGGGCCTTGACTACAATGAGCAGTTCTTC
>TRBJ2-3|NA|TRBV2|NA
CASIPVTSTDTQYF
TGTGCCAGCATCCCAGTAACTAGCACAGATACGCAGTATTTT
>TRBJ2-1|NA|TRBV7-2|NA
CASSHRRGSQGEQFF
TGTGCCAGCAGCCATAGGAGGGGGTCTCAGGGTGAGCAGTTCTTC
>TRBJ2-7|NA|TRBV7-3|NA
CASSLSAGSSYEQYF
TGTGCCAGCAGCTTAAGTGCAGGGAGCTCCTACGAGCAGTACTTC
>TRBJ2-1|NA|TRBV6-6|few
CASWILDQSSYNEQFF
TGTGCCAGCTGGATTTTGGACCAAAGCTCCTACAATGAGCAGTTCTTC
>TRBJ2-7|TRBD1|TRBV7-2|few
CASSLLATGAYEQYF
TGTGCCAGCAGCTTGTTGGCGACAGGGGCCTACGAGCAGTACTTC
>TRBJ2-5|NA|TRBV7-8|many
CASSFGHPGETQYF
TGTGCCAGCAGCTTTGGGCACCCCGGAGAGACCCAGTACTTC
>TRBJ2-7|TRBD2|TRBV28|many
CASSKLTSTSEQYF
TGTGCCAGCAGCAAGTTGACTAGCACCTCCGAGCAGTACTTC
>TRBJ2-2|TRBD2|TRBV19|few
CASSIGGTGELFF
TGTGCCAGTAGTATCGGGGGGACCGGGGAGCTGTTTTTT
>TRBJ2-7|NA|TRBV7-2|few
CASSLGQGGYEQYF
TGTGCCAGCAGCTTAGGACAGGGAGGCTACGAGCAGTACTTC
>TRBJ2-7|NA|TRBV15|NA
CATSRAREWDEQYF
TGTGCCACCAGCAGAGCTCGGGAGTGGGACGAGCAGTACTTC
>TRBJ1-2|NA|TRBV7-2|many
CASSPYQGWGYTF
TGTGCCAGCAGTCCATACCAGGGGTGGGGCTACACCTTC